These 5 T cell receptor beta chains were sequenced from one sample in a study of T cell changes during pregnancy in multiple sclerosis (dated by TCRdb to about 2019). Library prep was done by the immunoSEQ multiplex PCR assay. TCRdb stores this immuneACCESS table with in-frame sequences only. Part of the clones is absent; in the studies checked, under half of the shortfall reflects unresolved V genes, and no reason is known for the rest. This sample holds around 58,000 clones; 91% were observed only once. The top ten clones comprise 0.49% of the sample. Specimen: CD4+ T cells from peripheral blood mononuclear cells, collected after pregnancy. All receptors come from a female donor in good health, enrolled as a control in a pregnancy study.

The chain employs TRBV6-5 and TRBJ1-6, with 7 bases aligning to TRBD1. From germline, CDR1 is MNHEY and CDR2 SVGAGI. The CDR3 length is 16 residues. Trimming cost V 1 base and J 4 bases; bases outside gene matches: 4. The CDR3 bases are TGTGCCAGCAGTTACTTGGGGACAGTTTATAATTCACCCCTCCACTTT. It specifies CASSYLGTVYNSPLHF.

V and J are TRBV7-9 and TRBJ2-5; the D is unclear. From germline, CDR1 is SEHNR and CDR2 FQNEAQ (reference sequence). The germline V and J ends were trimmed by 0 bases and 4 bases, with 9 bases remaining between them. CDR3 length: 14 residues. The CDR3 region has the DNA TGTGCCAGCAGCTTAGCCGGGTCTCCAGAGACCCAGTACTTC. This sequence encodes CASSLAGSPETQYF.

The chain combines TRBV18 with TRBJ2-1, with D perhaps matching TRBD1 (6 bases). V was trimmed by 3 bases and J by 6 bases, leaving 12 bases between them. This CDR3 contains 14 residues. Germline lookup yields CDR1 KGHSH and CDR2 LQKENI. This chain's CDR3 is CASSPQQGSNEQFF. For the CDR3, the DNA is TGTGCCAGCTCACCCCAACAGGGATCCAATGAGCAGTTCTTC.

This clone has just a few counts. The gene calls are TRBV9 and TRBJ2-5; 9 positions agree with TRBD1. With 0 bases clipped from V and 4 bases from J, the junction kept 7 bases outside the gene matches. Germline CDR1 SGDLS, CDR2 YYNGEE. The CDR3 is made up of 16 amino acids. The CDR3 bases are TGTGCCAGCAGCGTAGATTTAGCGACAGGGGGAGAGACCCAGTACTTC. Amino acids: CASSVDLATGGETQYF.

The V call is TRBV19, the J call TRBJ2-7, with D perhaps matching TRBD1 (6 bases). Germline V gene sequence: CDR1 LNHDA, CDR2 SQIVND (reference sequence). Trimming removed 3 bases at V and 5 bases at J, with 11 bases between. The CDR3 runs to 13 residues. The CDR3 loop reads CASSIQGSDEQYF. The CDR3, as DNA: TGTGCCAGTAGTATTCAGGGGTCGGACGAGCAGTACTTC.